These 6 T cell receptor beta chains originate from one sample sequenced in a study of blood T cells in healthy people across ages (dated by TCRdb to the mid-2010s). The library was generated by 5' RACE. The sequencer listed for this sample is Illumina HiSeq 2500. The second PCR ran for about 6 to 12 cycles and used a J-beta primer mix along with a sample-barcoded 5' primer. TCRdb redid the processing of the public reads, applying fastp at Q25 and MiXCR, and retained in-frame beta chains. Records with the same CDR3 protein are collapsed into one entry carrying the most frequent genes and DNA. This sample is represented by 980,000 or so distinct CDR3 sequences; around 48% of them were singletons. The ten largest make up around 15% of the sample. Sequenced material: blood. These receptors were collected from a man aged 25-40 years in good health.

The V call is TRBV5-1, the J call TRBJ2-7; D is unclear. Trimming pared 0 bases from V and 2 bases from J, leaving 12 bases between. The germline V gene has CDR1 SGHRS and CDR2 YFSETQ. This CDR3 is 15 amino acids long. CDR3 residues: CASSLASGRTYEQYF. In DNA, the CDR3 is TGCGCCAGCAGCTTGGCGTCAGGACGGACCTACGAGCAGTACTTC.

This rearrangement joins TRBV29-1 to TRBJ2-5; 8 positions match TRBD1. CDR1 is SQVTM, CDR2 ANQGSEA, per germline. The CDR3 loop spans 13 amino acids. The V gene end was trimmed by 6 bases and the J gene end by 11 bases; junction bases not matched to a gene: 14. Here the CDR3 reads CSVAGTGYNEQYF. CDR3 DNA sequence: TGCAGCGTGGCCGGGACAGGCTACAATGAGCAGTACTTC.

The sample holds a few counts of this clonotype. This chain uses TRBV29-1 with TRBJ1-1, with a tentative D call TRBD1 (6 bases). This CDR3 has 14 amino acids. Trimming left V 5 bases short and J 0 bases short, with 13 bases between. Germline CDR1 is SQVTM and CDR2 is ANQGSEA. The CDR3 is CSVRVTGMNTEAFF. The DNA for the CDR3 is TGCAGCGTTAGAGTGACAGGTATGAACACTGAAGCTTTCTTT.

This clonotype was recorded a few times. The CDR3 loop is CASSYSTRARQTQYF. CDR3 DNA sequence: TGTGCCAGCAGTTACTCGACTAGGGCGAGGCAGACCCAGTACTTC. This chain links TRBV6-5 with TRBJ2-4, with D perhaps TRBD2 (6 bases). The DNA matches TRBJ2-5 better at its end, which makes the J call doubtful. The germline V gene has CDR1 MNHEY and CDR2 SVGAGI. The CDR3 runs 15 residues.

The V gene is TRBV29-1, the J gene TRBJ2-1; 12 nucleotides align to TRBD2. Germline V gene sequence: CDR1 SQVTM, CDR2 ANQGSEA. V was clipped by 7 bases and J by 10 bases; unmatched bases: 5. The CDR3 is made up of 12 amino acids. The CDR3 coding sequence is TGCAGCGGTCTAGCGGGGGGGCCGGAGCAGTTCTTC. This translates into CSGLAGGPEQFF.

This clonotype is a singleton in its sample. The gene calls are TRBV14 and TRBJ2-5; possibly TRBD2 for D (5 bases). This CDR3 spans 15 amino acids. V was shortened by 0 bases and J by 2 bases, with 10 bases between the two germline ends. Germline assignment: CDR1 SGHDN and CDR2 FVKESK. CDR3 in amino acids: CASSQDRTLQETQYF. The CDR3 DNA reads as TGTGCCAGCAGCCAAGATCGGACTCTTCAAGAGACCCAGTACTTC.